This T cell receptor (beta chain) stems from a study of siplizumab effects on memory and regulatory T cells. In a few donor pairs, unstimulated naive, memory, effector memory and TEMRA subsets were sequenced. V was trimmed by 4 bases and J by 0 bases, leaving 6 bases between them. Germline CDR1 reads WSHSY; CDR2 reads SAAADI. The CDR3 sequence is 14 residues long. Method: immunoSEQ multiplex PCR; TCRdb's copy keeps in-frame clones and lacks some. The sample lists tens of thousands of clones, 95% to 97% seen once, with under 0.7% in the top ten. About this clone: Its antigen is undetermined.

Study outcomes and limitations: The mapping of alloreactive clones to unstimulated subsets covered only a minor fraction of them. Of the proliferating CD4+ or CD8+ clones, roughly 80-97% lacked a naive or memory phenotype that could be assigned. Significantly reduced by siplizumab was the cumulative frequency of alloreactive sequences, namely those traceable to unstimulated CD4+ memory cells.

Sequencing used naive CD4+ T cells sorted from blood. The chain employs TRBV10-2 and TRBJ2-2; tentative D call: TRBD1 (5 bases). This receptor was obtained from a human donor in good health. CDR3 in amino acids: CASSVTANTGELFF. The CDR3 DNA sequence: TGCGCCAGCAGTGTGACAGCGAACACCGGGGAGCTGTTTTTT.